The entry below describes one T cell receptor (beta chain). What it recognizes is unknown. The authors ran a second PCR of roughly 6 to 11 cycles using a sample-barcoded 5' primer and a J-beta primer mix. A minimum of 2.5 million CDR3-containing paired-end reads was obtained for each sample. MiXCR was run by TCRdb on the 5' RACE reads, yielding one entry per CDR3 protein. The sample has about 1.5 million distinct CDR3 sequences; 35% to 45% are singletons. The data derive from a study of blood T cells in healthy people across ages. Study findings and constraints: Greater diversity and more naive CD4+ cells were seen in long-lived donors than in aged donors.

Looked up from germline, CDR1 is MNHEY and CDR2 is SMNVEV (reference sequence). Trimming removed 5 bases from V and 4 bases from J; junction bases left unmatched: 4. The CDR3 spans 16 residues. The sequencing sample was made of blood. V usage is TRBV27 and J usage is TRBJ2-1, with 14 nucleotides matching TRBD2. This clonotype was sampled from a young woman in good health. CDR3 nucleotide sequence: TGTGCCAGCAGTGTCGGGACTAGCGGGAGATACAATGAGCAGTTCTTC. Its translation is CASSVGTSGRYNEQFF.